This record looks at one T cell receptor (beta chain) sequence and its context. Antigen unknown. The data stem from a study of early T cells in non-severe SARS-CoV-2 infection. Turning to the study itself: Alpha and beta chains were unpaired, from unsorted whole-blood bulk RNA.

Unique molecular identifiers tagged individual cDNA molecules. Each CDR3 protein is one row after TCRdb ran MiXCR on the 5' RACE reads. The sample consists of some 83,000 distinct CDR3 sequences, 10% of them appearing once. General observations from the study: Matching with VDJdb favored anti-spike CD8 responses (missing private and CD4 specificities).

J lost 3 bases, V lost 3 bases, and 8 bases had no gene match. Germline CDR1 is DFQATT and CDR2 is SNEGSKA (reference sequence). The CDR3 runs to 14 residues. The source material was whole blood, sampled at baseline. This sequence was found in an adult who was a healthcare worker with PCR-confirmed SARS-CoV-2 infection or an uninfected control (not recorded which). The rearrangement uses TRBV20-1 and TRBJ2-7, with 7 bases fitting TRBD2. This CDR3 reads CSASSSGRVYEQYF. In DNA, the CDR3 is TGCAGTGCTAGTAGTAGTGGGAGGGTCTACGAGCAGTACTTC.